These 27 T cell receptor beta chains were sequenced from one sample in a study of T-cell reconstitution after alpha-beta-depleted transplantation in children. A TCRbeta library incorporating unique molecular identifiers was prepared. Via MiXCR, TCRdb re-called the PCR reads, giving one row per CDR3 protein. The table lists roughly 500,000 distinct CDR3 sequences, approximately 32% of them singletons. Material: PBMCs from the stem cell graft donor, obtained from the stem cell graft. The receptors come from a human donor who donated a stem cell graft to a child with aplastic anemia.

This clonotype was observed a few times. V and J are TRBV11-2 and TRBJ2-2; D ambiguous. CDR1 SGHAT and CDR2 FQNNGV come from the germline V gene. V was clipped by 5 bases and J by 4 bases, with 8 bases between them. The CDR3 contains 13 residues. The CDR3 reads CASSARSTGELFF. The CDR3 nucleotides read TGTGCCAGCAGCGCGCGTAGCACCGGGGAGCTGTTTTTT.

This clonotype has a handful of counts. V gene TRBV29-1 combines with J gene TRBJ2-1, with 7 bases aligning to TRBD2. The germline V gene has CDR1 SQVTM and CDR2 ANQGSEA. This CDR3 is built from 17 residues. V lost 6 bases, J lost 8 bases, and 22 bases stayed unmatched. The CDR3 nucleotides are TGCAGCGTCGACACTAGCGAAACGGCCAGGTGGTTTGATGAGCAGTTCTTC. This gives the protein CSVDTSETARWFDEQFF.

The chain has TRBV27 and TRBJ1-4; 10 bases map to TRBD1. The CDR3 runs 13 residues. CDR1 and CDR2 (germline): MNHEY, SMNVEV (reference sequence). V lost 6 bases and J lost 8; bases outside the gene matches: 3. The chain's CDR3 is CASSRGQGEKLFF. Written as DNA, the CDR3 is TGTGCCAGCAGCCGGGGACAGGGGGAAAAACTGTTTTTT.

This clonotype was seen more than once but under ten times. This sequence joins TRBV6-5 and TRBJ2-1; TRBD1 aligns across 7 bases. The CDR3 is made up of 16 amino acids. The V gene end was trimmed by 4 bases and the J gene end by 0 bases; junction bases not matched to a gene: 6. The germline gives CDR1 MNHEY, CDR2 SVGAGI. In DNA form, the CDR3 reads TGTGCCAGCAGTTCACAGGGGCTACCCTCCTACAATGAGCAGTTCTTC. It specifies CASSSQGLPSYNEQFF.

This sequence joins TRBV20-1 and TRBJ1-5, with D uncertain. CDR1 is DFQATT, CDR2 SNEGSKA, per germline (reference sequence). V lost 3 bases and J 2 bases, leaving 5 bases between the germline ends. The CDR3 contains 12 residues. This CDR3 reads CSASTGNQPQHF. The CDR3 bases are TGCAGTGCTAGTACGGGCAATCAGCCCCAGCATTTT.

This sequence joins TRBV5-1 and TRBJ1-2; no reliable D call. The germline V gene has CDR1 SGHRS and CDR2 YFSETQ. V lost 3 bases to trimming and J lost 4 bases, with 7 bases between them. This CDR3 is 12 amino acids long. Here the CDR3 reads CASSSGIYGYTF. CDR3 bases: TGCGCCAGCAGCTCCGGGATCTATGGCTACACCTTC.

This clonotype was counted only a few times. The chain couples TRBV5-1 to TRBJ1-1, with 9 bases lining up with TRBD1. Unmatched junction bases numbered 4, after V lost 0 bases and J lost 4 bases. The length of the CDR3 is 15 residues. In germline, CDR1 is SGHRS, CDR2 YFSETQ. In DNA, the CDR3 is TGCGCCAGCAGCTTGGGCCCGGGACAGGGCACTGAAGCTTTCTTT. Its protein is CASSLGPGQGTEAFF.

The rearrangement joins TRBV4-3 to TRBJ1-4; 7 bases fit TRBD1. Germline values: CDR1 LGHNA, CDR2 YSLEER. The CDR3 sequence is 15 residues long. V lost 1 base, J lost 7 bases, and 6 bases stayed unmatched. The CDR3 here is CASSQVTGVSEKLFF. CDR3 sequence (DNA): TGCGCCAGCAGCCAAGTTACAGGGGTCAGTGAAAAACTGTTTTTT.

This clonotype was detected a few times. This chain uses TRBV20-1 with TRBJ2-3; possibly TRBD1 for D (6 bases). Per the germline V gene, CDR1 is DFQATT and CDR2 is SNEGSKA (reference sequence). Trimming took 6 bases from V and 4 from J, leaving 20 bases between them. The CDR3 length is 15 residues. This chain's CDR3 is CSAEQGDGIADTQYF. CDR3 sequence (DNA): TGCAGTGCCGAACAGGGTGATGGTATAGCAGATACGCAGTATTTT.

V and J are TRBV9 and TRBJ1-2, with D possibly being TRBD1 (5 bases). CDR3 length equals 16 residues. From germline, CDR1 is SGDLS and CDR2 YYNGEE. The V gene lost 2 bases and the J gene lost 1 base, with 15 bases spanning the gap. The CDR3 protein is CASSVSDSAFNYGYTF. Written as DNA, the CDR3 is TGTGCCAGCAGCGTCTCCGACAGTGCCTTTAACTATGGCTACACCTTC. The full variable domain, in which reference TRBV9 and TRBJ1-2 provide the parts outside the CDR3, is DSGVTQTPKHLITATGQRVTLRCSPRSGDLSVYWYQQSLDQGLQFLIQYYNGEERAKGNILERFSAQQFPDLHSELNLSSLELGDSALYFCASSVSDSAFNYGYTFGSGTRLTVV.

The genes are TRBV15 and TRBJ1-5; D remains ambiguous. CDR3 length: 17 residues. V lost 1 base and J lost 2, with 15 bases in between. CDR1 is LNHNV and CDR2 is YYDKDF in the germline V gene (reference sequence). CDR3 in DNA: TGTGCCACCAGCAGAGGGACGGAGGGCGTGGGCAATCAGCCCCAGCATTTT. Translating gives CATSRGTEGVGNQPQHF.

The CDR3 region is CASRKGHANTEAFF. CDR3 DNA sequence: TGTGCCAGTAGAAAGGGACATGCGAACACTGAAGCTTTCTTT. This rearrangement joins TRBV19 to TRBJ1-1, with D perhaps matching TRBD1 (6 bases). The CDR3 length is 14 residues. V was pared by 6 bases and J by 1 base, with 12 bases between. From germline, CDR1 is LNHDA and CDR2 SQIVND (reference sequence).

This clonotype was seen more than once but under ten times. The chain combines TRBV7-9 with TRBJ1-4; 9 bases align to TRBD1. This CDR3 is built from 17 residues. Trimming cost V 2 bases and J 7 bases; bases outside gene matches: 11. Germline values: CDR1 SEHNR, CDR2 FQNEAQ (reference sequence). The CDR3 DNA reads TGTGCCAGCAGCTTATCACAGGGGGCGCGAGTAAGTGAAAAACTGTTTTTT. Translated: CASSLSQGARVSEKLFF.

This clonotype was recorded a few times. The chain combines TRBV20-1 with TRBJ2-1; 11 bases align to TRBD2. The CDR3 sequence is 14 residues long. CDR1 is DFQATT and CDR2 is SNEGSKA in the germline V gene (reference sequence). Unmatched junction bases numbered 2, after V lost 3 bases and J lost 4 bases. In DNA form, the CDR3 reads TGCAGTGCTAGGATAGCGGGAGGGTACAATGAGCAGTTCTTC. Its translation: CSARIAGGYNEQFF.

The chain carries TRBV5-5 and TRBJ2-5; unclear D gene. This CDR3 spans 15 amino acids. CDR1 is SGHKS and CDR2 is YYEKEE in the germline V gene (reference sequence). Deletions cut 4 bases from V and 5 bases from J, with 18 bases between. CDR3 coding DNA: TGTGCCAGCAGCCGATCAGCCGGCCCCTTGGAGACCCAGTACTTC. Translation: CASSRSAGPLETQYF.

The chain employs TRBV11-2 and TRBJ1-4; D not certain. There are 17 residues in the CDR3. Deletions cut 1 base from V and 4 bases from J, with 16 bases between. CDR1 and CDR2 (germline): SGHAT, FQNNGV. The CDR3 nucleotides are TGTGCCAGCAGCTTAGGTCGTTATCGTTACGGTAATGAAAAACTGTTTTTT. Its translation: CASSLGRYRYGNEKLFF.

This clonotype occurred a few times. This sequence joins TRBV18 and TRBJ2-1; TRBD2 is a possible D gene (5 bases). This CDR3 is 14 amino acids long. The germline V gene has CDR1 KGHSH and CDR2 LQKENI. With 3 bases removed from V and 4 bases from J, the gap between germline ends came to 10 bases. CDR3 nucleotide sequence: TGTGCCAGCTCACCGGACGGGATTTACAATGAGCAGTTCTTC. Amino acids: CASSPDGIYNEQFF.

A few counts support this clonotype. The chain uses TRBV6-1 and TRBJ1-2, with D uncertain. The CDR3 length is 11 residues. Germline V gene data show CDR1 as MNHNS and CDR2 as SASEGT. V was trimmed by 5 bases and J by 9 bases, leaving 10 bases between them. The DNA for the CDR3 is TGTGCCAGCAGTCCGGGTGTGCGCTACACCTTC. This sequence encodes CASSPGVRYTF.

This clonotype turned up a few times. This chain uses TRBV29-1 with TRBJ2-2, with D uncertain. V lost 5 bases and J lost 7, with 14 bases in between. Germline CDR1 reads SQVTM; CDR2 reads ANQGSEA. The CDR3 consists of 13 residues. The CDR3, as DNA: TGCAGCGTTCACGCGGACCGCGGCGGGGAGCTGTTTTTT. Translated, it gives CSVHADRGGELFF.

This clonotype has a handful of counts. The V gene is TRBV4-2, the J gene TRBJ2-1, with 9 bases fitting TRBD2. CDR3 size: 15 residues. V shed 4 bases, J shed 9 bases, and the junction held 10 bases outside the gene matches. Germline CDR1 is LGHNA and CDR2 is YNFKEQ. DNA of the CDR3: TGTGCCAGCAGCCTTGTCGTAGCGGGAGTTGGTGAGCAGTTCTTC. Translated, it gives CASSLVVAGVGEQFF.

This clonotype was found once. The J gene is TRBJ2-7, the V gene TRBV20-1, with 8 bases identical to TRBD2. CDR1 is DFQATT and CDR2 is SNEGSKA in the germline V gene (reference sequence). The CDR3 runs to 16 residues. J lost 4 bases, V lost 0 bases, and 11 bases had no gene match. The CDR3 protein is CSARDHQAGVGYEQYF. CDR3 bases: TGCAGTGCTAGAGATCATCAAGCGGGAGTTGGGTACGAGCAGTACTTC.

The rearrangement uses TRBV18 and TRBJ1-5, with D hard to call. Germline V gene data show CDR1 as KGHSH and CDR2 as LQKENI. The CDR3 has 14 residues. V dropped 5 bases and J dropped 8 bases, with 16 bases sitting between them. The CDR3 protein is CASSFYWDMEPQHF. The CDR3 DNA follows: TGTGCCAGCTCATTTTACTGGGATATGGAGCCCCAGCATTTT.

This clonotype was counted ten times or more. This rearrangement joins TRBV6-6 to TRBJ1-1, with 8 bases that match TRBD1. The germline CDR1 and CDR2 sequences are MNHNY and SVGAGI (reference sequence). The CDR3 consists of 14 residues. J gave up 4 bases and V 8 bases, and 9 bases lay outside the gene matches. For the CDR3, the DNA is TGTGCCAGCCGAGGACAGGGTGGGAGCACTGAAGCTTTCTTT. Its protein product is CASRGQGGSTEAFF.

This clonotype was observed at least ten times. One end of the junction varies from germline; a read error may be responsible. The rearrangement joins TRBV7-9 to TRBJ2-1; 7 bases agree with TRBD2. CDR1 and CDR2 from the germline V gene are SEHNR and FQNEAQ (reference sequence). The CDR3 contains 15 residues. CDR3 region: CASSLEGGSYNEQFF. In DNA form, the CDR3 reads TGTGCCAGCAGTTTAGAGGGAGGGTCGTACAATGAGCAGTTCTTC.

This clonotype was detected a few times. V and J are TRBV28 and TRBJ1-2; D gene unclear. Trimming stripped 2 bases from V and 7 bases from J, with 11 bases between. The CDR3 consists of 13 residues. Looked up from germline, CDR1 is MDHEN and CDR2 is SYDVKM. This chain's CDR3 is CASSLSSVPGYTF. The CDR3 coding sequence is TGTGCCAGCAGTTTAAGCTCAGTTCCTGGCTACACCTTC.

The chain is built from TRBV6-1 and TRBJ1-2; TRBD1 aligns across 9 bases. The CDR3 contains 16 residues. The J segment lost 5 bases and the V segment lost 5 bases, leaving 12 bases of the junction unmatched. Germline V CDR1 and CDR2: MNHNS, SASEGT. The CDR3: CASSPAYGTGSYGYTF. CDR3 bases: TGTGCCAGCAGTCCCGCTTACGGGACAGGGTCTTATGGCTACACCTTC.

This clonotype was seen a few times. The CDR3 sequence: CSAPRGQDTQYF. The CDR3 nucleotides are TGCAGTGCCCCGAGGGGACAAGATACGCAGTATTTT. The chain is built from TRBV20-1 and TRBJ2-3, with D maybe TRBD1 (6 bases). Germline-derived CDR1 and CDR2 are DFQATT and SNEGSKA (reference sequence). The CDR3 has 12 residues. Trimming left V 6 bases short and J 5 bases short, with 12 bases between.